Given below is one T cell receptor (beta chain) in context. Its specificity is not known. The assay was immunoSEQ multiplex PCR, and TCRdb's table has in-frame clones only and misses some. This sample carries 180,000 or so clones, 92% of them seen once, and the ten largest clones take roughly 1.4%. The sample originates from a study of T cell responses to AZD1222 COVID-19 vaccine. General study findings and limits: Close to half of all spike-specific TCRs reportedly target regions of the variants that are unmutated. After two AZD1222 doses, spike-specific TCR breadth and depth rose versus day 0.

This specimen was peripheral blood, taken 28 days after the second AZD1222 dose. The receptor was derived from an adult who received the AZD1222 COVID-19 vaccine.

The CDR3 is CASSLVGPTEAFF. CDR3 bases: TGTGCCAGCAGCTTGGTAGGGCCCACTGAAGCTTTCTTT. The V call is TRBV5-5, the J call TRBJ1-1; D gene uncertain. CDR1 and CDR2 (germline): SGHKS, YYEKEE (reference sequence). The CDR3 runs 13 residues. V lost 0 bases and J 4 bases, leaving 7 bases between the germline ends. Complete variable domain (other parts from reference TRBV5-5 and TRBJ1-1): DAGVTQSPTHLIKTRGQQVTLRCSPISGHKSVSWYQQVLGQGPQFIFQYYEKEERGRGNFPDRFSARQFPNYSSELNVNALLLGDSALYLCASSLVGPTEAFFGQGTRLTVV.